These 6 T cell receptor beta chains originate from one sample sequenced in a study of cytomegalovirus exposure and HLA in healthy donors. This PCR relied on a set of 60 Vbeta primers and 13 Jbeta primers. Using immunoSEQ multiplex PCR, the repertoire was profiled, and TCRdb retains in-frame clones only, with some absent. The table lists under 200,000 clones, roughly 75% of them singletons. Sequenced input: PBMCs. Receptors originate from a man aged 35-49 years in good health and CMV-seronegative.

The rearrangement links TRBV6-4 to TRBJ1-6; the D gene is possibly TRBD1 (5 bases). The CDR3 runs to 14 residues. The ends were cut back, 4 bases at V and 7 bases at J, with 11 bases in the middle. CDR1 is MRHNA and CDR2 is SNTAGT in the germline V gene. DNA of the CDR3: TGTGCCAGCAGTGTAACCCCAGGGAATTCACCCCTCCACTTT. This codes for CASSVTPGNSPLHF.

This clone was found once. The CDR3 is CASTILPGQQNTEAFF. CDR3 DNA sequence: TGTGCCAGCACCATCCTCCCGGGACAGCAGAACACTGAAGCTTTCTTT. The chain has TRBV21-1 and TRBJ1-1; TRBD1, as called in the table, went unchecked against the DNA. TRBV21-1 is a known pseudogene. The CDR3 has 16 residues.

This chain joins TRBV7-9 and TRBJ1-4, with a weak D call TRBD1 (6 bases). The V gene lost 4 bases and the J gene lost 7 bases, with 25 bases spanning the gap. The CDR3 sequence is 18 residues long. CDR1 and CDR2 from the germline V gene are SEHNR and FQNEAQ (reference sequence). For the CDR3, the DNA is TGTGCCAGCAGCTCCTTATTACGCGACAGGAGGCGGACTGAAAAACTGTTTTTT. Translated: CASSSLLRDRRRTEKLFF. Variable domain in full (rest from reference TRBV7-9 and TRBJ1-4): DTGVSQNPRHKITKRGQNVTFRCDPISEHNRLYWYRQTLGQGPEFLTYFQNEAQLEKSRLLSDRFSAERPKGSFSTLEIQRTEQGDSAMYLCASSSLLRDRRRTEKLFFGSGTQLSVL.

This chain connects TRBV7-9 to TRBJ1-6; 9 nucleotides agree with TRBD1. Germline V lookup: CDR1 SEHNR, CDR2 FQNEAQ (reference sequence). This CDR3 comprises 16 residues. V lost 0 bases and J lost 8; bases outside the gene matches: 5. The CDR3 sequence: CASSLATGQGDSPLHF. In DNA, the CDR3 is TGTGCCAGCAGCTTAGCGACGGGACAGGGTGATTCACCCCTCCACTTT.

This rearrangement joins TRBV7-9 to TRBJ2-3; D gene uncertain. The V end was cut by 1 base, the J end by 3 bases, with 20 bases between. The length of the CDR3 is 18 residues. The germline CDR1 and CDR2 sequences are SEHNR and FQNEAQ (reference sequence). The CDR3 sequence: CASSLVVFPAFRTDTQYF. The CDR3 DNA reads TGTGCCAGCAGCTTAGTTGTATTTCCCGCTTTCAGGACAGATACGCAGTATTTT.

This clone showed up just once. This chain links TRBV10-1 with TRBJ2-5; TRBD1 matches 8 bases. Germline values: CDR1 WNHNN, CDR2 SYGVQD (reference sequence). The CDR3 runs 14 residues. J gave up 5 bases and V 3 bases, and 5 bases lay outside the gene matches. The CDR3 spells CASSETGGTETQYF. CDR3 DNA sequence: TGCGCCAGCAGTGAAACAGGGGGAACGGAGACCCAGTACTTC.